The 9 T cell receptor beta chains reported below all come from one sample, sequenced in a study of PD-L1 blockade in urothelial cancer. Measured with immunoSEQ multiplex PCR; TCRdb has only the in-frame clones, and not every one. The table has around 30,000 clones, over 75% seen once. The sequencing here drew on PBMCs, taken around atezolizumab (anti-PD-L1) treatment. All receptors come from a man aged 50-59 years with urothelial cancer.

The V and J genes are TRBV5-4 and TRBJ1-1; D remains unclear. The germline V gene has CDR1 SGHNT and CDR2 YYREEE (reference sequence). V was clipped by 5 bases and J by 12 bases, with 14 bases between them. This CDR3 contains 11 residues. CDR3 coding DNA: TGTGCCAGCAGTTCGCCCCTGGGCACTTTCTTT. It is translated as CASSSPLGTFF.

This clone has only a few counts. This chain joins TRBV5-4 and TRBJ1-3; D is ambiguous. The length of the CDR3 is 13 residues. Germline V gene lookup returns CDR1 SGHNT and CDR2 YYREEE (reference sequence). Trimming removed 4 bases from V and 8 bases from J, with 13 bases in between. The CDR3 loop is CASSIPNGDTIYF. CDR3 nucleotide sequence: TGTGCCAGCAGCATCCCGAACGGGGACACCATATATTTT.

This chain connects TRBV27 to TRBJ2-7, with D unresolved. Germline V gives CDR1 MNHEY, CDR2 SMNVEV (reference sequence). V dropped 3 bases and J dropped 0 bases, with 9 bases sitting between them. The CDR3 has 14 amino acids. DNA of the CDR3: TGTGCCAGCAGTTTGCAAGCCTTCTCCTACGAGCAGTACTTC. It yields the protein CASSLQAFSYEQYF.

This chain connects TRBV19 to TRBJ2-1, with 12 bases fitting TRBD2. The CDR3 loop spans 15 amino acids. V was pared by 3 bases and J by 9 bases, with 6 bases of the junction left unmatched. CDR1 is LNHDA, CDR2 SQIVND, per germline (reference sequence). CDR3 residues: CASSILAGGHGEQFF. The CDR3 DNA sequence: TGTGCCAGTAGTATTCTAGCGGGGGGGCACGGTGAGCAGTTCTTC.

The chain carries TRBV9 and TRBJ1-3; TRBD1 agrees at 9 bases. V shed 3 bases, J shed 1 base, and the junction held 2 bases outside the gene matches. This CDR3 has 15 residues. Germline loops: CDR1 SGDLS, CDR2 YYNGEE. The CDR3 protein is CASSGGTGSGNTIYF. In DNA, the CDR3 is TGTGCCAGCAGCGGGGGGACAGGGTCTGGAAACACCATATATTTT.

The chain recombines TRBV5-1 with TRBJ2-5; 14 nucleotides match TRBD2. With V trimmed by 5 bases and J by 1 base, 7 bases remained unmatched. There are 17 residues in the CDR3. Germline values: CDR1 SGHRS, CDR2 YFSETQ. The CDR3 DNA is TGCGCCAGCAGTTTGACTAGCGGGGGGGCCCCCCAAGAGACCCAGTACTTC. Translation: CASSLTSGGAPQETQYF.

For the CDR3, the DNA is TGTGCCAGCAGTTACGGAGCGGGAAGTTCGGAGACCCAGTACTTC. It yields the protein CASSYGAGSSETQYF. The chain links TRBV6-5 to TRBJ2-5, with 7 bases fitting TRBD2. Germline-derived CDR1 and CDR2 are MNHEY and SVGAGI. Losses at the gene ends were 2 bases for V and 5 bases for J; bases not matched to a gene: 8. The CDR3 is 15 residues long.

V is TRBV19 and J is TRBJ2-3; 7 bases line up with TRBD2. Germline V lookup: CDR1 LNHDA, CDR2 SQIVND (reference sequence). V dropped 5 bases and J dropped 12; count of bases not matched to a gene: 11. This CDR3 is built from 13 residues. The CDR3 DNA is TGTGCCAGTAGTCCTTCCGGGACTATGGGTCAGTATTTT. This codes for CASSPSGTMGQYF.

Here the CDR3 DNA reads TGTGCCAGCAGTCGCCCTAGGGGGACAGCCTACGAGCAGTACTTC. Its protein is CASSRPRGTAYEQYF. The V and J genes are TRBV11-2 and TRBJ2-7; 7 bases agree with TRBD1. V gave up 6 bases and J gave up 2 bases; unmatched junction bases: 10. The CDR3 sequence is 15 residues long. CDR1 and CDR2 (germline): SGHAT, FQNNGV.